The 27 T cell receptor beta chains below all came from one sample that was sequenced in a study of cytomegalovirus exposure and HLA in healthy donors. Libraries were prepared by immunoSEQ multiplex PCR; TCRdb keeps only in-frame clonotypes and omits some of them. The data show some 56,000 clones, more than 90% seen once. Sequenced material: PBMCs. These receptors all stem from a man between 18 and 35 years old in good health and CMV-seronegative.

The chain carries TRBV15 and TRBJ2-4; 9 positions agree with TRBD1. Germline-derived CDR1 and CDR2 are LNHNV and YYDKDF (reference sequence). V shed 5 bases and J 8 bases; nucleotides not matched to a gene: 10. The CDR3 spans 15 residues. The CDR3 bases are TGTGCCACCAGCGTGCGGGACAGGGCGGAGGACATTCAGTACTTC. It is translated as CATSVRDRAEDIQYF.

The chain carries TRBV11-3 and TRBJ2-3; D gene unclear. The V end was cut by 2 bases, the J end by 6 bases, with 9 bases between. The germline V gene has CDR1 SGHNT and CDR2 YENEEA. The CDR3 has 13 residues. CDR3 DNA sequence: TGTGCCAGCAGCTTAAGCCGTACGGATACGCAGTATTTT. Protein: CASSLSRTDTQYF.

This chain uses TRBV7-9 with TRBJ2-1; tentative D call: TRBD1 (5 bases). Germline loops: CDR1 SEHNR, CDR2 FQNEAQ (reference sequence). V shed 5 bases and J shed 0 bases, with 11 bases lying between them. The CDR3 contains 15 residues. CDR3 in DNA: TGTGCCAGCAGCCAAGACAGCAACTCCTACAATGAGCAGTTCTTC. Translating gives CASSQDSNSYNEQFF.

The chain carries TRBV7-6 and TRBJ2-2; 11 bases line up with TRBD2. The germline gives CDR1 SGHVS, CDR2 FNYEAQ. The V segment lost 3 bases and the J segment 3 bases; nucleotides outside the gene matches: 12. This CDR3 is built from 19 residues. The CDR3: CASSLGLAATKDDTGELFF. DNA for the CDR3: TGTGCCAGCAGCTTGGGACTAGCGGCCACCAAGGACGACACCGGGGAGCTGTTTTTT.

This clone appeared a single time. This chain uses TRBV28 with TRBJ1-4; 8 bases line up with TRBD1. This CDR3 has 13 amino acids. Unmatched junction bases numbered 6, after V lost 8 bases and J lost 7 bases. Germline values: CDR1 MDHEN, CDR2 SYDVKM. The DNA for the CDR3 is TGTGCCAGCCGGACAGGGACACTTGAAAAACTGTTTTTT. Its protein product is CASRTGTLEKLFF.

The chain joins TRBV27 to TRBJ2-3; 10 nucleotides match TRBD1. The germline V gene encodes CDR1 MNHEY and CDR2 SMNVEV (reference sequence). V lost 5 bases, J lost 7 bases, and 6 bases stayed unmatched. CDR3 length: 14 amino acids. The CDR3 loop is CASSRTGGSYTQYF. The CDR3, as DNA: TGTGCCAGCAGTAGGACAGGGGGGAGTTATACGCAGTATTTT.

The chain employs TRBV14 and TRBJ1-1; D may be TRBD1 (6 bases). Looked up from germline, CDR1 is SGHDN and CDR2 is FVKESK. Deletions cut 2 bases from V and 1 base from J, with 17 bases between. This CDR3 spans 17 amino acids. CDR3 protein: CASSQKFLRDKNTEAFF. CDR3 sequence (DNA): TGTGCCAGCAGCCAAAAATTTCTCCGGGACAAGAACACTGAAGCTTTCTTT.

V gene TRBV18 combines with J gene TRBJ2-7; the match to TRBD1 covers 9 bases. V dropped 3 bases and J dropped 3; count of bases not matched to a gene: 3. Germline V gene data show CDR1 as KGHSH and CDR2 as LQKENI. The CDR3 has 14 amino acids. DNA for the CDR3: TGTGCCAGCTCACCGGGACAGGGTGACTACGAGCAGTACTTC. This codes for CASSPGQGDYEQYF.

This clone was detected a few times. The V call is TRBV28, the J call TRBJ2-7; no clear D. This CDR3 is built from 12 residues. Per germline, CDR1 MDHEN and CDR2 SYDVKM. V was shortened by 5 bases and J by 2 bases, with 7 bases between the two germline ends. The CDR3 is CASSAATYEQYF. Here the CDR3 DNA reads TGTGCCAGCAGTGCGGCGACCTACGAGCAGTACTTC.

This clone was picked up one time. The rearrangement uses TRBV10-1 and TRBJ2-1; the D gene is possibly TRBD2 (6 bases). Between the trimmed V and J ends, which lost 6 bases and 3 bases, there was a span of 15 bases. Germline V gives CDR1 WNHNN, CDR2 SYGVQD (reference sequence). The CDR3 covers 15 residues. The CDR3 here is CASSSSPDYYNEQFF. CDR3 nucleotide sequence: TGCGCCAGCAGCTCCTCTCCGGACTACTACAATGAGCAGTTCTTC.

The chain is built from TRBV10-3 and TRBJ1-1; tentatively, D is TRBD1 (6 bases). Trimming shortened V by 4 bases and J by 4 bases, and 16 bases separated the two germline ends. Germline CDR1 reads ENHRY; CDR2 reads SYGVKD. The CDR3 covers 15 residues. As DNA, the CDR3 is TGTGCCATCAGTGCTCAGACAGGTTCCGGCACTGAAGCTTTCTTT. Translation: CAISAQTGSGTEAFF.

The V call is TRBV28, the J call TRBJ2-7; D is possibly TRBD1 (5 bases). CDR3 length equals 16 residues. Germline CDR1 and CDR2: MDHEN and SYDVKM. Trimming left V 2 bases short and J 0 bases short, with 14 bases between. CDR3 in amino acids: CASSLTAGDSSYEQYF. The DNA of the CDR3 is TGTGCCAGCAGTTTAACGGCCGGCGACAGCTCCTACGAGCAGTACTTC.

This clone has a single count. This rearrangement joins TRBV7-9 to TRBJ2-7, with 10 bases matching TRBD2. J lost 6 bases, V lost 7 bases, and 12 bases had no gene match. This CDR3 has 15 amino acids. Germline CDR1 and CDR2: SEHNR and FQNEAQ (reference sequence). Here the CDR3 reads CASTTLAGEDPEQYF. CDR3 bases: TGTGCCAGCACCACCCTAGCGGGAGAGGATCCCGAGCAGTACTTC.

This clone was detected many times. The chain is built from TRBV5-1 and TRBJ2-7, with D uncertain. V dropped 2 bases and J dropped 0 bases, with 15 bases sitting between them. The germline CDR1 and CDR2 sequences are SGHRS and YFSETQ. The CDR3 runs to 16 residues. CDR3 protein: CASSFDGAISSYEQYF. CDR3 DNA: TGCGCCAGCAGCTTCGACGGAGCTATTAGCTCCTACGAGCAGTACTTC.

A word on this clone: One junction end disagrees with the germline gene, perhaps due to a read error. The chain recombines TRBV7-7 with TRBJ2-5, with a tentative D call TRBD2 (6 bases). There are 19 residues in the CDR3. Germline-derived CDR1 and CDR2 are SSHAT and FNYEAQ (reference sequence). CDR3 nucleotides: TGTGCTAGCAGCCGAACGGGACTCGGAGGGTGGACGAACCAAGAGACCCAGTACTTC. Encoded protein: CASSRTGLGGWTNQETQYF.

The V and J genes are TRBV27 and TRBJ1-2; 10 nucleotides match TRBD1. CDR1 is MNHEY, CDR2 SMNVEV, per germline (reference sequence). The junction had 10 bases not matched to a gene; V was cut back by 5 bases and J by 1 base. This CDR3 comprises 17 residues. CDR3 coding DNA: TGTGCCAGCAGTAACCGGGACAGGGGACGAAGTAACTATGGCTACACCTTC. Translating gives CASSNRDRGRSNYGYTF.

This chain links TRBV7-6 with TRBJ2-1; D is possibly TRBD2 (5 bases). Germline V gene data show CDR1 as SGHVS and CDR2 as FNYEAQ. V gave up 3 bases and J gave up 6 bases, with 12 bases separating them. The CDR3 length is 14 residues. For the CDR3, the DNA is TGTGCCAGCAGCTTCGGGATCGATCGCAATGAGCAGTTCTTC. The encoded protein is CASSFGIDRNEQFF.

This rearrangement joins TRBV7-2 to TRBJ1-1, with D tentatively TRBD1 (6 bases). The CDR3 sequence is 15 residues long. The V end lost 0 bases, the J end lost 1 base, and 9 bases lay between the germline ends. Germline CDR1 reads SGHTA; CDR2 reads FQGNSA. CDR3 nucleotide sequence: TGTGCCAGCAGCTTAGCGAGGACAGCGAACACTGAAGCTTTCTTT. Its translation is CASSLARTANTEAFF.

The chain recombines TRBV25-1 with TRBJ2-3; D gene unclear. Germline-derived CDR1 and CDR2 are MGHDK and SYGVNS. Trimming took off 1 base at V and 3 bases at J, with 5 bases between the two ends. The CDR3 is 13 amino acids. This CDR3 is CASSELLTDTQYF. In nucleotides, the CDR3 is TGTGCCAGCAGTGAATTACTAACAGATACGCAGTATTTT. The full variable domain, its missing parts supplied by reference TRBV25-1 and TRBJ2-3, is EADIYQTPRYLVIGTGKKITLECSQTMGHDKMYWYQQDPGMELHLIHYSYGVNSTEKGDLSSESTVSRIRTEHFPLTLESARPSHTSQYLCASSELLTDTQYFGPGTRLTVL.

The chain has TRBV28 and TRBJ2-1; D might be TRBD2 (6 bases). V gave up 6 bases and J gave up 8 bases, with 11 bases separating them. CDR3 length: 12 amino acids. Germline loops: CDR1 MDHEN, CDR2 SYDVKM. The CDR3 region is CASSPREDEQFF. CDR3 nucleotides: TGTGCCAGCAGCCCGCGGGAAGATGAGCAGTTCTTC.

CDR3 amino acids: CASGRTGVGTEAFF. The CDR3 nucleotides read TGTGCCAGCGGTAGGACAGGGGTGGGCACTGAAGCTTTCTTT. The J gene is TRBJ1-1, the V gene TRBV2; 9 nucleotides agree with TRBD1. V gave up 8 bases and J gave up 4 bases; unmatched junction bases: 8. CDR3 size: 14 residues. The germline gives CDR1 SNHLY, CDR2 FYNNEI.

The chain joins TRBV5-1 to TRBJ2-7; the match to TRBD2 covers 12 bases. With 9 bases clipped from V and 1 base from J, the junction kept 5 bases outside the gene matches. Germline CDR1 and CDR2: SGHRS and YFSETQ. The CDR3 spans 14 residues. CDR3 sequence: CATATSGGSYEQYF. The CDR3 DNA follows: TGCGCCACCGCGACTAGCGGGGGTTCCTACGAGCAGTACTTC. Full variable domain (outside the CDR3, taken from reference TRBV5-1 and TRBJ2-7): KAGVTQTPRYLIKTRGQQVTLSCSPISGHRSVSWYQQTPGQGLQFLFEYFSETQRNKGNFPGRFSGRQFSNSRSEMNVSTLELGDSALYLCATATSGGSYEQYFGPGTRLTVT.

The J gene is TRBJ2-7, the V gene TRBV2; the D is unclear. Trimming removed 10 bases at V and 4 bases at J, with 14 bases between. Germline CDR1 SNHLY, CDR2 FYNNEI. The CDR3 is made up of 12 amino acids. This chain's CDR3 is CATSSLRYEQYF. The CDR3, as DNA: TGTGCCACATCCTCCCTGAGATACGAGCAGTACTTC.

The genes are TRBV6-1 and TRBJ1-5; D uncertain. The CDR3 contains 14 residues. The germline CDR1 and CDR2 sequences are MNHNS and SASEGT. V lost 4 bases, J lost 7 bases, and 14 bases lay in between. The CDR3 spells CASSAAASGQPQHF. In DNA, the CDR3 is TGTGCCAGCAGTGCCGCCGCATCCGGGCAGCCCCAGCATTTT.

The V and J genes are TRBV6-5 and TRBJ2-7; tentative D call: TRBD1 (6 bases). The V end lost 5 bases, the J end lost 2 bases, and 10 bases lay between the germline ends. The CDR3 extends over 13 amino acids. Per the germline V gene, CDR1 is MNHEY and CDR2 is SVGAGI. CDR3 sequence (DNA): TGTGCCAGCAGTCCAACAGGGACCTACGAGCAGTACTTC. Translated: CASSPTGTYEQYF.

The chain joins TRBV7-2 to TRBJ2-5; D may be TRBD1 (5 bases). The germline CDR1 and CDR2 sequences are SGHTA and FQGNSA. CDR3 length: 15 residues. The V gene lost 0 bases and the J gene lost 5 bases, with 13 bases spanning the gap. In DNA form, the CDR3 reads TGTGCCAGCAGCTTAGCGAAGCAGGGTTGGGAGACCCAGTACTTC. This codes for CASSLAKQGWETQYF.

The V and J genes are TRBV7-2 and TRBJ1-2; 7 nucleotides agree with TRBD1. J lost 0 bases, V lost 4 bases, and 5 bases had no gene match. Germline CDR1 reads SGHTA; CDR2 reads FQGNSA. The CDR3 is made up of 15 amino acids. The CDR3 DNA follows: TGTGCCAGCAGCTACAGGGGTCTCCCTAACTATGGCTACACCTTC. Encoded protein: CASSYRGLPNYGYTF.